This TCR beta chain was sequenced in a study of blood T cell repertoires in COVID-19. Overall study context: The cDNA or gDNA used as material had been derived from T cells, B-cell-depleted T cells, or PBMCs.

This clone came up a few times. Germline CDR1 reads SGHRS; CDR2 reads YFSETQ. CDR3 length: 14 residues. Trimming shortened V by 0 bases and J by 4 bases, and 10 bases separated the two germline ends. Clones were read by immunoSEQ multiplex PCR, and TCRdb kept only the in-frame ones, dropping some. The table shows over 250,000 clones, with roughly 85% occurring only once. The TCR comes from a man in his fifties with active or convalescent COVID-19. The sequenced material came from peripheral blood. The V gene is TRBV5-1, the J gene TRBJ1-2, with D uncertain. The CDR3 DNA follows: TGCGCCAGCAGCTTGGATGAGGGAGGCTATGGCTACACCTTC. It translates to CASSLDEGGYGYTF.